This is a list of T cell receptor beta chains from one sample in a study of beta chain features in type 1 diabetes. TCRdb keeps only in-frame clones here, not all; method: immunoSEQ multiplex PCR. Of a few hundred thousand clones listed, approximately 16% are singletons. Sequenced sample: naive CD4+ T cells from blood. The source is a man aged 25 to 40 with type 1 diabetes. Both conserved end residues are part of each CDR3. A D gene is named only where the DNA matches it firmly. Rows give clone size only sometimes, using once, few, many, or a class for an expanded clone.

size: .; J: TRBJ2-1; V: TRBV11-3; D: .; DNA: TGTGCCAGCAGCGTAGCGTACTCCTACAATGAGCAGTTCTTC; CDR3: CASSVAYSYNEQFF
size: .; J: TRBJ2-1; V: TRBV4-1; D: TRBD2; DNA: TGCGCCAGCAGTGCTAGCGGTAGCTCCTACAATGAGCAGTTCTTC; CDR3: CASSASGSSYNEQFF
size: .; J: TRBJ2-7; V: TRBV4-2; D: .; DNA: TGTGCCAGCAGCCAAGATCTGCAGGGACGGTACGAGCAGTACTTC; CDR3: CASSQDLQGRYEQYF
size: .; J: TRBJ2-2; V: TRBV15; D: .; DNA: TGTGCCACCAGCAGAGATCCGGGTTACACCGGGGAGCTGTTTTTT; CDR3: CATSRDPGYTGELFF
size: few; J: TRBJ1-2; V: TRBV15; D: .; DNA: TGTGCCACCAGCTACAGGGACTATGGCTACACCTTC; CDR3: CATSYRDYGYTF
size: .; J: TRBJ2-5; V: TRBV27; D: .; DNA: TGTGCCAGCAGTCGGAGGGGTACAGAGACCCAGTACTTC; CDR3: CASSRRGTETQYF
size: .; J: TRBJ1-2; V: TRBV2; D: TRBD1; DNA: TGTGCCAGCAGACCCGGGACAGACTATGGCTACACCTTC; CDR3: CASRPGTDYGYTF
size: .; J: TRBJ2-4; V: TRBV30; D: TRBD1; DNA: TGTGCCTGGAGTCCCTCCCGGACAGGGGGGCCTCTAGCCAAAAACATTCAGTACTTC; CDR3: CAWSPSRTGGPLAKNIQYF
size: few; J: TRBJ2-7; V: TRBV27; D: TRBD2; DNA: TGTGCCAGGGGGCGGGAGTCGAGCTCCTACGAGCAGTACTTC; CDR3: CARGRESSSYEQYF
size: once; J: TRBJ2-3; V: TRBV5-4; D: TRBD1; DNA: TGTGCCAGCAGCGTCGGGACAGGGTTCACAGATACGCAGTATTTT; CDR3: CASSVGTGFTDTQYF
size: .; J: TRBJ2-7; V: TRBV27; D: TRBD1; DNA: TGTGCCAGCACCGGGACAGGGCGCTACGAGCAGTACTTC; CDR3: CASTGTGRYEQYF